These 25 T cell receptor beta chains originate from one sample sequenced in a study of CD8 T cells in ankylosing spondylitis. One entry per CDR3 protein, called by TCRdb with MiXCR from the 5' RACE reads. Seen here are tens of thousands of distinct CDR3 sequences, less than 4% observed once, and the top ten hold 2.5% to 3.5%. Sequencing was carried out using blood, either unsorted or a sorted T cell fraction (not recorded which). These receptors were obtained from a male donor with ankylosing spondylitis or in good health (not recorded which).

This clonotype was recorded at least ten times. This chain links TRBV9 with TRBJ2-2; no clear D gene. CDR3 length: 12 amino acids. The V and J ends lost 4 bases and 7 bases respectively, with 8 bases between them. CDR1 is SGDLS, CDR2 YYNGEE, per germline. The CDR3 DNA sequence: TGTGCCAGCAGCCTAGGCGGCGGGGAGCTGTTTTTT. Translating it yields CASSLGGGELFF. Looking up the rest from reference TRBV9 and TRBJ2-2 gives the full variable domain: DSGVTQTPKHLITATGQRVTLRCSPRSGDLSVYWYQQSLDQGLQFLIQYYNGEERAKGNILERFSAQQFPDLHSELNLSSLELGDSALYFCASSLGGGELFFGEGSRLTVL.

This clonotype came up many times. This chain links TRBV9 with TRBJ1-2, with a tentative D call TRBD1 (6 bases). V lost 3 bases to trimming and J lost 7 bases, with 22 bases between them. CDR3 size: 16 residues. Germline values: CDR1 SGDLS, CDR2 YYNGEE. CDR3 sequence: CASSGSPTQGSGGYTF. In DNA form, the CDR3 reads TGTGCCAGCAGCGGGTCCCCTACACAGGGAAGCGGTGGCTACACCTTC.

The chain is built from TRBV9 and TRBJ2-1; D gene uncertain. The CDR3 runs 15 residues. The V and J ends lost 0 bases and 5 bases respectively, with 12 bases between them. Germline V gene data show CDR1 as SGDLS and CDR2 as YYNGEE. Here the CDR3 DNA reads TGTGCCAGCAGCGTAGGCCTATTAATGAACAATGAGCAGTTCTTC. Its translation: CASSVGLLMNNEQFF.

This clonotype was detected ten times or more. The rearrangement uses TRBV9 and TRBJ2-1, with 8 nucleotides matching TRBD1. V was pared by 3 bases and J by 4 bases, with 6 bases of the junction left unmatched. This CDR3 region has 15 residues. CDR1 SGDLS and CDR2 YYNGEE come from the germline V gene. The CDR3 loop reads CASSASGTGYNEQFF. The CDR3 DNA reads as TGTGCCAGCAGCGCCTCCGGGACAGGTTACAATGAGCAGTTCTTC.

There are many counts of this clonotype. The chain recombines TRBV9 with TRBJ2-3, with 8 nucleotides matching TRBD1. Germline V gene data show CDR1 as SGDLS and CDR2 as YYNGEE. The CDR3 has 16 amino acids. Trimming at V came to 0 bases and at J to 9 bases, leaving 12 bases not matched to a gene. The CDR3 sequence is CASSVATAGGMNTQYF. The CDR3 region has the DNA TGTGCCAGCAGCGTAGCTACGGCAGGGGGCATGAACACGCAGTATTTT.

Ten or more counts support this clonotype. CDR3 nucleotide sequence: TGTGCCAGCAGCGGCGAGGACAGAACGAACACTGAAGCTTTCTTT. This gives the protein CASSGEDRTNTEAFF. The chain is built from TRBV9 and TRBJ1-1, with D tentatively TRBD1 (6 bases). Trimming pared 3 bases from V and 1 base from J, leaving 13 bases between. Per the germline V gene, CDR1 is SGDLS and CDR2 is YYNGEE. This CDR3 is 15 amino acids long.

This clonotype was seen many times. The J gene is TRBJ1-2, the V gene TRBV9; 8 bases agree with TRBD1. With V trimmed by 0 bases and J by 4 bases, 5 bases remained unmatched. The CDR3 has 15 residues. From germline, CDR1 is SGDLS and CDR2 YYNGEE. The CDR3 DNA sequence: TGTGCCAGCAGCGTAGGGGACAGGAGCTTCTATGGCTACACCTTC. As protein: CASSVGDRSFYGYTF.

In its sample, this clonotype was seen many times. The J gene is TRBJ2-1, the V gene TRBV9, with 7 bases aligning to TRBD2. Trimming at V came to 0 bases and at J to 0 bases, leaving 6 bases not matched to a gene. The CDR3 consists of 17 residues. Germline lookup yields CDR1 SGDLS and CDR2 YYNGEE. This CDR3 reads CASSVGLAASSYNEQFF. As DNA, the CDR3 is TGTGCCAGCAGCGTAGGGCTAGCGGCCAGCTCCTACAATGAGCAGTTCTTC.

This clonotype was detected ten times or more. The CDR3 DNA is TGTGCCAGCAGCCAATCGTGGACAGCTATCTACGAGCAGTACGTC. Protein product: CASSQSWTAIYEQYV. This chain uses TRBV11-3 with TRBJ2-7, with D tentatively TRBD1 (6 bases). The CDR3 sequence is 15 residues long. CDR1 and CDR2 (germline): SGHNT, YENEEA. The ends were cut back, 5 bases at V and 3 bases at J, with 17 bases in the middle.

This clonotype was detected many times. The chain combines TRBV9 with TRBJ2-3, with 7 bases that match TRBD1. The J segment lost 4 bases and the V segment lost 3 bases, leaving 5 bases of the junction unmatched. The CDR3 is made up of 14 amino acids. The germline CDR1 and CDR2 sequences are SGDLS and YYNGEE. CDR3: CASSGGQGADTQYF. The CDR3 DNA reads TGTGCCAGCAGCGGAGGGCAGGGGGCAGATACGCAGTATTTT.

In this sample, this clonotype turned up many times. The chain combines TRBV9 with TRBJ2-1; D tentatively fits TRBD1 or TRBD2 (5 bases each). This CDR3 has 14 residues. Germline V gives CDR1 SGDLS, CDR2 YYNGEE. V was clipped by 2 bases and J by 5 bases, with 11 bases between them. CDR3 amino acids: CASSVRGLNNEQFF. The CDR3 bases are TGTGCCAGCAGCGTCCGGGGCTTGAACAATGAGCAGTTCTTC.

This clonotype has at least ten counts. The chain joins TRBV9 to TRBJ1-5, with D possibly being TRBD1 (5 bases). Trimming cost V 4 bases and J 5 bases, with 10 bases left between them. In germline, CDR1 is SGDLS, CDR2 YYNGEE. This CDR3 spans 13 amino acids. CDR3 nucleotide sequence: TGTGCCAGCAGCCCAGGGACCTATCAGCCCCAGCATTTT. Protein: CASSPGTYQPQHF.

This clonotype has at least ten counts. The chain links TRBV9 to TRBJ2-5; D possibly corresponds to TRBD2 (5 bases). The CDR3 covers 13 residues. V dropped 4 bases and J dropped 3 bases, with 10 bases sitting between them. Germline CDR1 reads SGDLS; CDR2 reads YYNGEE. The CDR3: CASSRTEEETQYF. The CDR3 coding sequence is TGTGCCAGCAGCCGGACGGAGGAAGAGACCCAGTACTTC.

This clonotype appeared a single time. The rearrangement joins TRBV9 to TRBJ2-3; the D is unclear. The V and J ends lost 5 bases and 0 bases respectively, with 7 bases between them. Germline V gene sequence: CDR1 SGDLS, CDR2 YYNGEE. This CDR3 has 13 amino acids. The CDR3 coding sequence is TGTGCCAGCAGTCATGTTAGCACAGATACGCAGTATTTT. Translation: CASSHVSTDTQYF.

This clonotype was counted ten times or more. The rearrangement links TRBV9 to TRBJ1-2; 7 bases match TRBD1. Germline V gives CDR1 SGDLS, CDR2 YYNGEE. With 3 bases clipped from V and 2 bases from J, the junction kept 4 bases outside the gene matches. The length of the CDR3 is 14 residues. CDR3: CASSAGQANYGYTF. CDR3 DNA: TGTGCCAGCAGCGCCGGACAGGCCAACTATGGCTACACCTTC. The full variable domain, in which reference TRBV9 and TRBJ1-2 provide the parts outside the CDR3, is DSGVTQTPKHLITATGQRVTLRCSPRSGDLSVYWYQQSLDQGLQFLIQYYNGEERAKGNILERFSAQQFPDLHSELNLSSLELGDSALYFCASSAGQANYGYTFGSGTRLTVV.

This clonotype was observed many times. The chain joins TRBV9 to TRBJ2-5, with D tentatively TRBD1 (6 bases). Germline CDR1 reads SGDLS; CDR2 reads YYNGEE. The germline V and J ends were trimmed by 4 bases and 2 bases, with 18 bases remaining between them. CDR3 length: 16 residues. The CDR3 sequence: CASSTLQGPGQETQYF. CDR3 DNA: TGTGCCAGCAGCACCTTACAGGGACCGGGGCAAGAGACCCAGTACTTC.

This clonotype has at least ten counts. The V call is TRBV9, the J call TRBJ2-6, with D hard to call. Germline V lookup: CDR1 SGDLS, CDR2 YYNGEE. This CDR3 is 18 amino acids long. V was shortened by 1 base and J by 0 bases, with 14 bases between the two germline ends. Written as DNA, the CDR3 is TGTGCCAGCAGCGTACAGAGTCTTTTCGGCTCTGGGGCCAACGTCCTGACTTTC. Translation: CASSVQSLFGSGANVLTF.

Ten or more counts support this clonotype. The V and J genes are TRBV9 and TRBJ1-1; D is undetermined. CDR1 and CDR2 (germline): SGDLS, YYNGEE. The CDR3 contains 15 residues. Trimming removed 0 bases at V and 2 bases at J, with 11 bases between. CDR3 protein: CASSVDGRENTEAFF. CDR3 bases: TGTGCCAGCAGCGTAGATGGGAGGGAAAACACTGAAGCTTTCTTT.

This clonotype came up many times. The chain carries TRBV9 and TRBJ2-1; D ambiguous. Trimming left V 0 bases short and J 5 bases short, with 12 bases between. CDR3 length: 15 residues. CDR1 SGDLS and CDR2 YYNGEE come from the germline V gene. This CDR3 is CASSVGVVGNNEQFF. As DNA, the CDR3 is TGTGCCAGCAGCGTAGGAGTCGTAGGGAACAATGAGCAGTTCTTC.

This clonotype rates as medium-sized. This chain joins TRBV9 and TRBJ1-4; maybe TRBD1 (5 bases). Germline-derived CDR1 and CDR2 are SGDLS and YYNGEE. This CDR3 spans 15 amino acids. Deletions cut 3 bases from V and 8 bases from J, with 17 bases between. The CDR3 DNA follows: TGTGCCAGCAGCGGGGGCTCGGCGTCCGCAGAAAAACTGTTTTTT. It translates to CASSGGSASAEKLFF.

The table lists this clonotype with many counts. This chain joins TRBV9 and TRBJ2-3, with 9 bases aligning to TRBD2. CDR1 is SGDLS and CDR2 is YYNGEE in the germline V gene. The junction had 9 bases not matched to a gene; V was cut back by 4 bases and J by 6 bases. This CDR3 region has 15 residues. CDR3 in DNA: TGTGCCAGCAGCCCCGACTGGCGGGAGGGGGATACGCAGTATTTT. It specifies CASSPDWREGDTQYF.

The genes are TRBV9 and TRBJ1-1, with D unresolved. V was cut by 0 bases and J by 4 bases, with 13 bases left in between. CDR3 length equals 15 residues. From germline, CDR1 is SGDLS and CDR2 YYNGEE. CDR3 bases: TGTGCCAGCAGCGTAGGGGTAGGCTTTACCACTGAAGCTTTCTTT. Translating it yields CASSVGVGFTTEAFF.

This clonotype was seen many times. The chain links TRBV9 to TRBJ2-2, with 8 positions matching TRBD1. CDR3 length: 16 amino acids. Germline-derived CDR1 and CDR2 are SGDLS and YYNGEE. V trimming: 5 bases; J trimming: 0 bases; junction bases outside the gene matches: 6. For the CDR3, the DNA is TGTGCCAGCAGTCCCAGGGGGCCCGCGAACACCGGGGAGCTGTTTTTT. As protein: CASSPRGPANTGELFF.

This clonotype was seen at least ten times. V is TRBV9 and J is TRBJ2-3; no clear D. Deletions cut 1 base from V and 0 bases from J, with 3 bases between. The CDR3 has 13 residues. CDR1 SGDLS and CDR2 YYNGEE come from the germline V gene. CDR3 nucleotides: TGTGCCAGCAGCGTACTTAGCACAGATACGCAGTATTTT. Residues: CASSVLSTDTQYF. Using reference TRBV9 and TRBJ2-3 for the parts outside the CDR3, the full variable domain is DSGVTQTPKHLITATGQRVTLRCSPRSGDLSVYWYQQSLDQGLQFLIQYYNGEERAKGNILERFSAQQFPDLHSELNLSSLELGDSALYFCASSVLSTDTQYFGPGTRLTVL.

This clonotype was counted many times. The genes are TRBV9 and TRBJ2-1; 8 nucleotides agree with TRBD2. Germline V lookup: CDR1 SGDLS, CDR2 YYNGEE. Losses at the gene ends were 7 bases for V and 5 bases for J; bases not matched to a gene: 5. The CDR3 totals 13 residues. In DNA form, the CDR3 reads TGTGCCAGCGCACTAGCGGAAAACAATGAGCAGTTCTTC. The encoded protein is CASALAENNEQFF. The variable domain in full, with the rest retrieved from reference TRBV9 and TRBJ2-1, is DSGVTQTPKHLITATGQRVTLRCSPRSGDLSVYWYQQSLDQGLQFLIQYYNGEERAKGNILERFSAQQFPDLHSELNLSSLELGDSALYFCASALAENNEQFFGPGTRLTVL.